This TCR beta chain was documented in a study of cytomegalovirus exposure and HLA in healthy donors. Study outcomes and limitations: Most TCR sequences proved rare, with some public TCRs found in many donors.

As for this clone: Antigen specificity is unknown.

PCR employed 60 Vbeta and 13 Jbeta primers. Produced via immunoSEQ multiplex PCR; TCRdb's table is partial and in-frame only. The table lists under 200,000 clones, about four fifths of them singletons. The V and J ends lost 2 bases and 8 bases, in that order; junction bases with no gene match: 8. Germline V gene lookup returns CDR1 SGHNT and CDR2 YYREEE (reference sequence). The length of the CDR3 is 15 residues. The chain joins TRBV5-4 to TRBJ1-2, with TRBD1 matching over 11 bases. This sequence was found in a male donor in good health and CMV-seropositive. Sequencing used PBMCs. CDR3 in DNA: TGTGCCAGCAGCTTCGAGGACAGGGGGCAGGGAGGCTACACCTTC. Its translation: CASSFEDRGQGGYTF.